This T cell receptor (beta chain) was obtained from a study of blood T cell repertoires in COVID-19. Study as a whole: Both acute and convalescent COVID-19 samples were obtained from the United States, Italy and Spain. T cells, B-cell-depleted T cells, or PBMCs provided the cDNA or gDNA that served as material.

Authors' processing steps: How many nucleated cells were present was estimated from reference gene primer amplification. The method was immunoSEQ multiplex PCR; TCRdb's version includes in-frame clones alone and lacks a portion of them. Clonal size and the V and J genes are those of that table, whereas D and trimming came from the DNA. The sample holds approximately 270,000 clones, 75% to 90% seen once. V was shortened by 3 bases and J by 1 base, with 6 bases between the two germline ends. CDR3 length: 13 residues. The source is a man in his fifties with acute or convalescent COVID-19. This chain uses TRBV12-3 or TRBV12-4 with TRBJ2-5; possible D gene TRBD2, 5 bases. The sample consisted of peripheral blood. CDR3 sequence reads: CASSFGLQETQYF. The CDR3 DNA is TGTGCCAGCAGTTTCGGACTCCAAGAGACCCAGTACTTC.